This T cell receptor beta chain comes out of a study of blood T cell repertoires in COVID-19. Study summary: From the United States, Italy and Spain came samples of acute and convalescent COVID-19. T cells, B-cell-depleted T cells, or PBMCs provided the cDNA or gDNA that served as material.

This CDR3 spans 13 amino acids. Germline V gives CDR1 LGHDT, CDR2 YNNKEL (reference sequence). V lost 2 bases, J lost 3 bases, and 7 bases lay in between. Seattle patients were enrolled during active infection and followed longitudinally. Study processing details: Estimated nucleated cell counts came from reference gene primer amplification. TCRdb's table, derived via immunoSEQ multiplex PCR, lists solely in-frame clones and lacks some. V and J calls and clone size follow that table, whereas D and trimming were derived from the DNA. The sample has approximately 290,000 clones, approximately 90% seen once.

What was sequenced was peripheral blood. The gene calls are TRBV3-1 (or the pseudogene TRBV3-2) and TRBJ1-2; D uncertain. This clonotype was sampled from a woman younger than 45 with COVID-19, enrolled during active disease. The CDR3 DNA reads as TGTGCCAGCAGCCAAACGGGTCACTATGGCTACACCTTC. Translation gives CASSQTGHYGYTF.